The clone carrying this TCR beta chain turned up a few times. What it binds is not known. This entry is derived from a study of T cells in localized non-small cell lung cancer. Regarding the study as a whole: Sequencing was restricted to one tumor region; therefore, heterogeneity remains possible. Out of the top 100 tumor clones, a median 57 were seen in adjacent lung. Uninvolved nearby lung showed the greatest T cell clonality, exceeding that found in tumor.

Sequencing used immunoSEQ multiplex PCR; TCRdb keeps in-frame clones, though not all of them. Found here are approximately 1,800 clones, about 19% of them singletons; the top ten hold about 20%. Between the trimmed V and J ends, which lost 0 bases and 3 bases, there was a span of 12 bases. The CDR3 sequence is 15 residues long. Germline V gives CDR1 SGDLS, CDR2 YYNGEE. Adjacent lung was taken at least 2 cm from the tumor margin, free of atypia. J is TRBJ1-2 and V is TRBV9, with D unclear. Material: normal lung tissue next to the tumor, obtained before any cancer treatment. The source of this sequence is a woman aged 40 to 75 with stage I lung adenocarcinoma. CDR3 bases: TGTGCCAGCAGCGTAGGAGGGAGGGTTGACTATGGCTACACCTTC. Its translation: CASSVGGRVDYGYTF. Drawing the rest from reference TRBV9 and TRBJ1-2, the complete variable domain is DSGVTQTPKHLITATGQRVTLRCSPRSGDLSVYWYQQSLDQGLQFLIQYYNGEERAKGNILERFSAQQFPDLHSELNLSSLELGDSALYFCASSVGGRVDYGYTFGSGTRLTVV.